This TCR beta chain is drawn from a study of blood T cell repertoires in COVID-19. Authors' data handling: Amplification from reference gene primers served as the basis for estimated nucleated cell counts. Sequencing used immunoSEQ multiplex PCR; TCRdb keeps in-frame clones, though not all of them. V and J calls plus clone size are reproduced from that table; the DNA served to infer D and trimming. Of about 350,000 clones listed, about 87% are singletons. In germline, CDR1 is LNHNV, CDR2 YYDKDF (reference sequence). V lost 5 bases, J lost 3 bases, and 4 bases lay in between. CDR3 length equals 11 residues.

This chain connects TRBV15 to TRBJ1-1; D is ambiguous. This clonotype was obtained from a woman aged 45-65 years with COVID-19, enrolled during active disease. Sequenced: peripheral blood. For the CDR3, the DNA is TGTGCCACCAGCGGCCACACTGAAGCTTTCTTT. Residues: CATSGHTEAFF.